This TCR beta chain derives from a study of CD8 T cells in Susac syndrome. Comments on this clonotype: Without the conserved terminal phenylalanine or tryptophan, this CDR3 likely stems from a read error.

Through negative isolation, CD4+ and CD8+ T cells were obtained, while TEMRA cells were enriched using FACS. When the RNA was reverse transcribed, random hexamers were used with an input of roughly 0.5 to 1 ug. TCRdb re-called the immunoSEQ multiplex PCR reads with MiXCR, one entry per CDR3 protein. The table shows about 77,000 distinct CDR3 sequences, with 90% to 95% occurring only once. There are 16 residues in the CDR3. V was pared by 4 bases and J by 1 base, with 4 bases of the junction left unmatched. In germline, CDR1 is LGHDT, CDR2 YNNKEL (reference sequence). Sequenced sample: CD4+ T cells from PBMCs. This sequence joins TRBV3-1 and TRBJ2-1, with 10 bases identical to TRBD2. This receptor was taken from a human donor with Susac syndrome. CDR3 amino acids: CASSLSGGLSYNEQFV. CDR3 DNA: TGTGCCAGCAGCCTTAGCGGGGGGTTATCCTACAATGAGCAGTTCGTC.